This T cell receptor beta chain was sequenced during a study of regulatory T cells in long-lasting Graves disease. This clonotype was counted between two and nine times. Its matching antigen is unknown. This CDR3 contains 17 residues. Trimming took off 0 bases at V and 4 bases at J, with 17 bases between the two ends. The germline V gene has CDR1 MNHEY and CDR2 SVGEGT. Noted time point: persistent/refractory GD, antithyroid drugs over 5 years with positive TRAb. Extracted PBMC RNA gave rise to the TCR library. Study results and limitations: Reduced TCR diversity was observed in persistent Graves' patients versus newly diagnosed patients.

Relying on iRepertoire HTBI primers and Arm-PCR of CDR3 regions, the team built TCR beta libraries. Each CDR3 protein gets one entry after TCRdb re-called the multiplex PCR reads with MiXCR. The table has a few hundred thousand distinct CDR3 sequences, around 20% seen once; the top ten hold roughly 56%. The TCR was taken from a female donor with Graves disease. This specimen consisted of peripheral blood mononuclear cells (PBMCs), obtained when the disease was refractory, from a patient treated with antithyroid drugs. The rearrangement joins TRBV6-2 or TRBV6-3 to TRBJ2-3; weak D call: TRBD2 (6 bases). The CDR3 reads CASSYSSGAVVSDTQYF. The CDR3 DNA reads TGTGCCAGCAGTTACTCTAGCGGAGCGGTTGTCTCAGATACGCAGTATTTT.